Each of the 5 T cell receptor beta chains below was sequenced from the same sample in a study of T cell changes during pregnancy in multiple sclerosis. TCRdb's table, derived via immunoSEQ multiplex PCR, lists solely in-frame clones and lacks some. The sample contains tens of thousands of clones, about 93% of which appear only once. This sample comprised peripheral blood, obtained in the first trimester of pregnancy. These receptors came from a female donor in good health, enrolled as a control in a pregnancy study.

J is TRBJ2-3 and V is TRBV9; 9 bases agree with TRBD1. Trimming cost V 3 bases and J 1 base; bases outside gene matches: 9. The CDR3 is 17 residues long. Germline V CDR1 and CDR2: SGDLS, YYNGEE. This CDR3 reads CASSAHAWDRGTDTQYF. CDR3 in DNA: TGTGCCAGCAGCGCGCACGCCTGGGACAGGGGCACAGATACGCAGTATTTT.

The rearrangement links TRBV19 to TRBJ2-7; 10 positions match TRBD2. This CDR3 is built from 14 residues. Germline V CDR1 and CDR2: LNHDA, SQIVND (reference sequence). V lost 4 bases and J lost 3; bases outside the gene matches: 3. The CDR3 region has the DNA TGTGCCAGTAGTACAACTAGCGGGATCTACGAGCAGTACTTC. This sequence encodes CASSTTSGIYEQYF.

In its sample, this clone was seen once. The chain is built from TRBV6-1 and TRBJ2-1; D gene ambiguous. V lost 7 bases and J 0 bases, leaving 7 bases between the germline ends. This CDR3 is 13 amino acids long. Germline lookup yields CDR1 MNHNS and CDR2 SASEGT. This chain's CDR3 is CASNRNSYNEQFF. The CDR3 region has the DNA TGTGCCAGCAATAGAAACTCCTACAATGAGCAGTTCTTC.

This rearrangement joins TRBV19 to TRBJ1-5, with D unresolved. The germline CDR1 and CDR2 sequences are LNHDA and SQIVND (reference sequence). The CDR3 sequence is 13 residues long. With 1 base removed from V and 4 bases from J, the gap between germline ends came to 5 bases. CDR3 bases: TGTGCCAGTAGTATAGGTGAGAATCAGCCCCAGCATTTT. Residues: CASSIGENQPQHF.

This chain links TRBV6-4 with TRBJ2-6, with D tentatively TRBD1 (6 bases). Germline values: CDR1 MRHNA, CDR2 SNTAGT. V gave up 3 bases and J gave up 0 bases, with 9 bases separating them. The CDR3 runs 16 residues. The CDR3, as DNA: TGTGCCAGCAGTGAGGGGGACAACTCTGGGGCCAACGTCCTGACTTTC. This gives the protein CASSEGDNSGANVLTF.